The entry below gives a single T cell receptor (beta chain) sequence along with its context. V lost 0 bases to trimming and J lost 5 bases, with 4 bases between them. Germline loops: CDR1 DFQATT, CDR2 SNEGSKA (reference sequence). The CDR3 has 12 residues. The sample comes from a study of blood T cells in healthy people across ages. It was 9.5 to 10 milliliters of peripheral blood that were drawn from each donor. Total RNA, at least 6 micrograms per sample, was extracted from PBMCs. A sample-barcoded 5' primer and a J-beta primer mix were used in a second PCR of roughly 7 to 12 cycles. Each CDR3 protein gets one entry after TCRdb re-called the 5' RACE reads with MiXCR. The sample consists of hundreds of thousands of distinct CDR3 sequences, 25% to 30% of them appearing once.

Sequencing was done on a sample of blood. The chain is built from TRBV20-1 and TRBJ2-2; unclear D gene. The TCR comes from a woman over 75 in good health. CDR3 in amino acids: CSARDQTGELFF. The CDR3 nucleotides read TGCAGTGCTAGAGATCAGACCGGGGAGCTGTTTTTT.